The rows below give T cell receptor beta chains drawn from one sample of a study of blood T cell repertoires in COVID-19. Sequenced by immunoSEQ multiplex PCR; TCRdb stores in-frame clones only, minus some. The table lists fewer than 500,000 clones, roughly 90% of them singletons. The specimen was PBMCs or T cells enriched from blood (not recorded which). The receptors shown here come from a woman under 40 with acute COVID-19. CDR3s include the opening cysteine and the closing phenylalanine or tryptophan. The D gene is left open where the match is weak. Where a row states a size, it is once, few, many or the class of an expanded clone; other rows omit it.

clone size: NA; D gene: TRBD2; J gene: TRBJ2-7; V gene: TRBV18; CDR3 protein: CASSPGPGGEQYF; CDR3 DNA: TGTGCCAGCTCACCCGGGCCGGGGGGCGAGCAGTACTTC
clone size: NA; D gene: TRBD1; J gene: TRBJ1-2; V gene: TRBV7-9; CDR3 protein: CASSPDTGANYGYTF; CDR3 DNA: TGTGCCAGCAGCCCCGACACAGGGGCCAACTATGGCTACACCTTC
clone size: NA; D gene: TRBD1; J gene: TRBJ1-2; V gene: TRBV6-5; CDR3 protein: CASSSRTGQLTYGYTF; CDR3 DNA: TGTGCCAGCAGTTCCCGCACGGGACAGCTGACCTATGGCTACACCTTC
clone size: NA; D gene: NA; J gene: TRBJ2-7; V gene: TRBV11-1; CDR3 protein: CASTGVGYEQYF; CDR3 DNA: TGTGCCAGCACGGGGGTTGGTTACGAGCAGTACTTC
clone size: NA; D gene: TRBD1; J gene: TRBJ1-2; V gene: TRBV2; CDR3 protein: CASSTGTVGPGYTF; CDR3 DNA: TGTGCCAGCAGCACCGGGACAGTGGGCCCGGGCTACACCTTC
clone size: NA; D gene: NA; J gene: TRBJ2-3; V gene: TRBV20-1; CDR3 protein: CSASLSSLADTQYF; CDR3 DNA: TGCAGTGCTAGTCTCTCTAGTCTAGCAGATACGCAGTATTTT
clone size: NA; D gene: TRBD1; J gene: TRBJ1-1; V gene: TRBV12-5; CDR3 protein: CASGLDRFTEAFF; CDR3 DNA: TGTGCTAGTGGCCTGGACAGGTTCACTGAAGCTTTCTTT
clone size: NA; D gene: NA; J gene: TRBJ2-7; V gene: TRBV7-3; CDR3 protein: CASSLDGGEQYF; CDR3 DNA: TGTGCCAGCAGCTTAGACGGAGGCGAGCAGTACTTC
clone size: once; D gene: TRBD1; J gene: TRBJ2-2; V gene: TRBV7-3; CDR3 protein: CASSGRTGANTGELFF; CDR3 DNA: TGTGCCAGCAGCGGCCGGACAGGGGCGAACACCGGGGAGCTGTTTTTT
clone size: NA; D gene: NA; J gene: TRBJ2-7; V gene: TRBV5-1; CDR3 protein: CASSSSRYEQYF; CDR3 DNA: TGCGCCAGCAGCTCCTCTCGCTACGAGCAGTACTTC
clone size: NA; D gene: TRBD1; J gene: TRBJ2-7; V gene: TRBV5-1; CDR3 protein: CASSFDRGYEQYF; CDR3 DNA: TGCGCCAGCAGCTTCGACAGGGGTTACGAGCAGTACTTC
clone size: NA; D gene: NA; J gene: TRBJ2-2; V gene: TRBV27; CDR3 protein: CASSLPSGLGTGELFF; CDR3 DNA: TGTGCCAGCAGTTTACCGTCAGGGCTTGGGACCGGGGAGCTGTTTTTT
clone size: once; D gene: TRBD1; J gene: TRBJ1-2; V gene: TRBV2; CDR3 protein: CASSEDGTANYGYTF; CDR3 DNA: TGTGCCAGCAGTGAAGATGGGACAGCAAACTATGGCTACACCTTC
clone size: NA; D gene: NA; J gene: TRBJ2-1; V gene: TRBV13; CDR3 protein: CASSTETNEQFF; CDR3 DNA: TGTGCCAGCAGTACAGAAACCAATGAGCAGTTCTTC
clone size: few; D gene: NA; J gene: TRBJ2-2; V gene: TRBV9; CDR3 protein: CASSARSNGELFF; CDR3 DNA: TGTGCCAGCAGCGCGCGTAGTAACGGGGAGCTGTTTTTT
clone size: once; D gene: TRBD1; J gene: TRBJ1-4; V gene: TRBV18; CDR3 protein: CASSPPGQGDEKLFF; CDR3 DNA: TGTGCCAGCTCACCTCCGGGACAGGGGGATGAAAAACTGTTTTTT
clone size: once; D gene: TRBD1; J gene: TRBJ1-2; V gene: TRBV9; CDR3 protein: CASSGDREGALYGYTF; CDR3 DNA: TGTGCCAGCAGCGGCGACAGGGAAGGCGCTCTCTATGGCTACACCTTC
clone size: NA; D gene: NA; J gene: TRBJ1-1; V gene: TRBV13; CDR3 protein: CASSRRGFDTEAFF; CDR3 DNA: TGTGCCAGCAGCCGCAGGGGTTTCGACACTGAAGCTTTCTTT
clone size: once; D gene: TRBD1; J gene: TRBJ1-1; V gene: TRBV27; CDR3 protein: CASSFGQGGPEAFF; CDR3 DNA: TGTGCCAGCAGTTTTGGACAGGGCGGACCTGAAGCTTTCTTT
clone size: NA; D gene: NA; J gene: TRBJ1-4; V gene: TRBV18; CDR3 protein: CASSPRGPAYNEKLFF; CDR3 DNA: TGTGCCAGCTCCCCCCGGGGTCCGGCCTACAATGAAAAACTGTTTTTT
clone size: NA; D gene: TRBD2; J gene: TRBJ2-2; V gene: TRBV5-1; CDR3 protein: CASSLTSGGPGELFF; CDR3 DNA: TGCGCCAGCAGCTTGACTAGCGGGGGCCCCGGGGAGCTGTTTTTT
clone size: NA; D gene: NA; J gene: TRBJ1-5; V gene: TRBV5-8; CDR3 protein: CASSLVGRRHQPQHF; CDR3 DNA: TGTGCCAGCAGCTTGGTGGGGAGACGGCATCAGCCCCAGCATTTT
clone size: NA; D gene: TRBD1; J gene: TRBJ2-7; V gene: TRBV9; CDR3 protein: CASSVEYGQGYEQYF; CDR3 DNA: TGTGCCAGCAGCGTAGAGTACGGACAGGGCTACGAGCAGTACTTC
clone size: NA; D gene: TRBD2; J gene: TRBJ2-3; V gene: TRBV24-1; CDR3 protein: CATSDSSGLAGAFSTDTQYF; CDR3 DNA: TGTGCCACCAGTGATTCGTCGGGGCTAGCGGGGGCTTTTAGCACAGATACGCAGTATTTT
clone size: NA; D gene: NA; J gene: TRBJ2-3; V gene: TRBV6-5; CDR3 protein: CASSSSQGRADTQYF; CDR3 DNA: TGTGCCAGCAGTTCCTCGCAGGGGAGGGCAGATACGCAGTATTTT
clone size: NA; D gene: TRBD1; J gene: TRBJ1-5; V gene: TRBV4-1; CDR3 protein: CASSQVTGDQPQHF; CDR3 DNA: TGCGCCAGCAGCCAAGTCACAGGGGATCAGCCCCAGCATTTT
clone size: NA; D gene: TRBD1; J gene: TRBJ2-7; V gene: TRBV7-2; CDR3 protein: CASSLGTGTFYEQYF; CDR3 DNA: TGTGCCAGCAGCTTAGGGACAGGGACATTCTACGAGCAGTACTTC
clone size: NA; D gene: NA; J gene: TRBJ1-6; V gene: TRBV10-1; CDR3 protein: CASSASRKNSPLHF; CDR3 DNA: TGCGCCAGCAGTGCCTCTAGGAAAAATTCACCCCTCCACTTT
clone size: NA; D gene: TRBD2; J gene: TRBJ2-3; V gene: TRBV19; CDR3 protein: CASSPVAGPADTQYF; CDR3 DNA: TGTGCCAGTAGTCCCGTAGCGGGGCCCGCGGATACGCAGTATTTT
clone size: NA; D gene: NA; J gene: TRBJ2-5; V gene: TRBV7-3; CDR3 protein: CASSLIRSETQYF; CDR3 DNA: TGTGCCAGCAGCTTAATCAGATCCGAGACCCAGTACTTC
clone size: NA; D gene: TRBD2; J gene: TRBJ2-2; V gene: TRBV2; CDR3 protein: CASRSRAGALNTGELFF; CDR3 DNA: TGTGCCAGCAGATCCAGAGCGGGGGCCCTTAACACCGGGGAGCTGTTTTTT
clone size: NA; D gene: NA; J gene: TRBJ1-3; V gene: TRBV4-1; CDR3 protein: CASSQVHRFSGNTIYF; CDR3 DNA: TGCGCCAGCAGCCAAGTCCACAGGTTCTCTGGAAACACCATATATTTT
clone size: NA; D gene: NA; J gene: TRBJ1-6; V gene: TRBV5-8; CDR3 protein: CASSSGQTRGLDNSPLHF; CDR3 DNA: TGTGCCAGCAGCTCAGGACAGACCCGGGGCTTGGATAATTCACCCCTCCACTTT
clone size: NA; D gene: NA; J gene: TRBJ2-2; V gene: TRBV2; CDR3 protein: CASSERISEPGELFF; CDR3 DNA: TGTGCCAGCAGTGAGAGGATTAGCGAGCCCGGGGAGCTGTTTTTT
clone size: NA; D gene: TRBD1; J gene: TRBJ2-3; V gene: TRBV7-6; CDR3 protein: CASSIQQGASTDTQYF; CDR3 DNA: TGTGCCAGCAGTATTCAACAGGGGGCCAGCACAGATACGCAGTATTTT
clone size: NA; D gene: NA; J gene: TRBJ1-5; V gene: TRBV24-1; CDR3 protein: CATSDLWYTGTHSNQPQHF; CDR3 DNA: TGTGCCACCAGTGATTTGTGGTATACAGGGACCCATAGCAATCAGCCCCAGCATTTT
clone size: NA; D gene: NA; J gene: TRBJ2-7; V gene: TRBV27; CDR3 protein: CASSLSDRSYEQYF; CDR3 DNA: TGTGCCAGCAGTTTATCTGACAGATCGTACGAGCAGTACTTC
clone size: NA; D gene: NA; J gene: TRBJ2-3; V gene: TRBV9; CDR3 protein: CASSTQRRDTQYF; CDR3 DNA: TGTGCCAGCAGCACCCAGCGGAGGGATACGCAGTATTTT
clone size: NA; D gene: NA; J gene: TRBJ1-3; V gene: TRBV21-1; CDR3 protein: CASIKDSNAGNTIYF; CDR3 DNA: TGTGCCAGCATTAAGGACAGTAACGCTGGAAACACCATATATTTT
clone size: NA; D gene: NA; J gene: TRBJ1-2; V gene: TRBV21-1; CDR3 protein: CASSPTTGIGGYTF; CDR3 DNA: TGTGCCAGCAGCCCTACCACAGGGATCGGCGGCTACACCTTC
clone size: NA; D gene: NA; J gene: TRBJ2-7; V gene: TRBV7-2; CDR3 protein: CASSLTGNSYEQYF; CDR3 DNA: TGTGCCAGCAGCTTAACAGGGAACTCCTACGAGCAGTACTTC
clone size: NA; D gene: TRBD1; J gene: TRBJ1-1; V gene: TRBV19; CDR3 protein: CASQTAGTGFNTEAFF; CDR3 DNA: TGTGCCAGCCAAACTGCCGGGACAGGGTTTAACACTGAAGCTTTCTTT
clone size: NA; D gene: TRBD1; J gene: TRBJ1-4; V gene: TRBV9; CDR3 protein: CASTPEGAPNEKLFF; CDR3 DNA: TGTGCCAGCACCCCCGAGGGGGCGCCTAATGAAAAACTGTTTTTT
clone size: NA; D gene: TRBD1; J gene: TRBJ2-7; V gene: TRBV28; CDR3 protein: CASRDRSSYEQYF; CDR3 DNA: TGTGCCAGCAGGGACAGGAGCTCCTACGAGCAGTACTTC
clone size: NA; D gene: NA; J gene: TRBJ1-1; V gene: TRBV6-5; CDR3 protein: CASSHTGRPEAFF; CDR3 DNA: TGTGCCAGCAGTCACACGGGGAGGCCTGAAGCTTTCTTT
clone size: NA; D gene: NA; J gene: TRBJ2-2; V gene: TRBV11-2; CDR3 protein: CASSPGGRTNTGELFF; CDR3 DNA: TGTGCCAGCAGCCCCGGGGGACGGACGAACACCGGGGAGCTGTTTTTT
clone size: NA; D gene: TRBD1; J gene: TRBJ1-4; V gene: TRBV5-1; CDR3 protein: CASRRDRANEKLFF; CDR3 DNA: TGCGCCAGCCGCCGGGACAGGGCTAATGAAAAACTGTTTTTT
clone size: few; D gene: NA; J gene: TRBJ1-5; V gene: TRBV7-9; CDR3 protein: CASSHLGAQPQHF; CDR3 DNA: TGTGCCAGCAGCCACCTGGGGGCCCAGCCCCAGCATTTT
clone size: NA; D gene: TRBD1; J gene: TRBJ2-1; V gene: TRBV7-2; CDR3 protein: CASSLGTGIHEQFF; CDR3 DNA: TGTGCCAGCAGCTTGGGGACAGGGATCCATGAGCAGTTCTTC
clone size: many; D gene: TRBD2; J gene: TRBJ2-5; V gene: TRBV7-9; CDR3 protein: CASSQTSGGTWGETQYF; CDR3 DNA: TGTGCCAGCAGCCAGACTAGCGGGGGTACGTGGGGAGAGACCCAGTACTTC
clone size: NA; D gene: NA; J gene: TRBJ2-3; V gene: TRBV28; CDR3 protein: CASPPGRGGALISDTQYF; CDR3 DNA: TGTGCCAGCCCCCCCGGTAGGGGGGGGGCGTTAATTTCGGATACGCAGTATTTT
clone size: NA; D gene: TRBD2; J gene: TRBJ2-1; V gene: TRBV10-1; CDR3 protein: CASSGSGGVYNEQFF; CDR3 DNA: TGCGCCAGCAGTGGAAGCGGGGGGGTCTACAATGAGCAGTTCTTC
clone size: NA; D gene: NA; J gene: TRBJ1-1; V gene: TRBV2; CDR3 protein: CASNRDGKNTEAFF; CDR3 DNA: TGTGCCAGCAACAGGGATGGTAAGAACACTGAAGCTTTCTTT